Listed below are T cell receptor beta chains from one sample, sequenced in a study of blood T cell repertoires in COVID-19. The assay was immunoSEQ multiplex PCR, and TCRdb's table has in-frame clones only and misses some. The table includes roughly 50,000 clones, 80% to 90% detected once. Material for sequencing was peripheral blood. These receptors came from a woman aged 80 or over with COVID-19, enrolled during active disease. Each CDR3 is given with its conserved first and last residue. The order of the fields is V gene, J gene, clone size, D gene, CDR3 DNA, CDR3 protein. A D gene is named only where the DNA matches it firmly. Rows may omit the clone size; those that give it use once, few, many or a size class.

v_gene: TRBV19; j_gene: TRBJ2-4; abundance: NA; d_gene: TRBD1; CDR3nt: TGTGCCAGTAGTATAGTTGGGACAGATAACATTCAGTACTTC; CDR3aa: CASSIVGTDNIQYF
v_gene: TRBV12-3/TRBV12-4; j_gene: TRBJ1-5; abundance: few; d_gene: NA; CDR3nt: TGTGCCAGCAGTTCCACATACAATCAGCCCCAGCATTTT; CDR3aa: CASSSTYNQPQHF
v_gene: TRBV10-3; j_gene: TRBJ1-3; abundance: NA; d_gene: TRBD1; CDR3nt: TGTGCCATCAGTGCTACCGGGACAGGAGGAAACACCATATATTTT; CDR3aa: CAISATGTGGNTIYF
v_gene: TRBV5-6; j_gene: TRBJ1-6; abundance: NA; d_gene: TRBD1; CDR3nt: TGTGCCAGCAGCTTGGGGCCCCCACAGGGGGCATATAATTCACCCCTCCACTTT; CDR3aa: CASSLGPPQGAYNSPLHF
v_gene: TRBV5-1; j_gene: TRBJ1-2; abundance: NA; d_gene: TRBD1; CDR3nt: TGCGCCAGCAGCCTCACGCGACAGGGTTGGGGCTACACCTTC; CDR3aa: CASSLTRQGWGYTF
v_gene: TRBV27; j_gene: TRBJ1-2; abundance: NA; d_gene: TRBD1; CDR3nt: TGTGCCAGCACCGGGACAGGGGGTTATGGCTACACCTTC; CDR3aa: CASTGTGGYGYTF
v_gene: TRBV11-2; j_gene: TRBJ2-7; abundance: few; d_gene: TRBD1; CDR3nt: TGTGCCAGCAGCTTAAAAAACAGGGGGTTGATCTCCGAGCAGTACTTC; CDR3aa: CASSLKNRGLISEQYF
v_gene: TRBV7-3; j_gene: TRBJ2-5; abundance: NA; d_gene: NA; CDR3nt: TGTGCCAGCAGCTCCGGACAGAGGGAGACCCAGTACTTC; CDR3aa: CASSSGQRETQYF
v_gene: TRBV6-5; j_gene: TRBJ2-3; abundance: NA; d_gene: TRBD2; CDR3nt: TGTGCCAGCAGTTACGGCGGGGGGTCTAGCACAGATACGCAGTATTTT; CDR3aa: CASSYGGGSSTDTQYF
v_gene: TRBV7-8; j_gene: TRBJ2-1; abundance: NA; d_gene: NA; CDR3nt: TGTGCCAGCAGACCGAGGGAAGGGGGCTACAATGAGCAGTTCTTC; CDR3aa: CASRPREGGYNEQFF
v_gene: TRBV5-1; j_gene: TRBJ1-3; abundance: NA; d_gene: NA; CDR3nt: TGCGCCAGCAGCTTGGGAGGGTTTTCTGGAAACACCATATATTTT; CDR3aa: CASSLGGFSGNTIYF
v_gene: TRBV6-4; j_gene: TRBJ1-2; abundance: few; d_gene: NA; CDR3nt: TGTGCCAGCAGTCTACCTAGAAAAGTGTCACACTTAACTATGCGCTACACCTTC; CDR3aa: CASSLPRKVSHLTMRYTF